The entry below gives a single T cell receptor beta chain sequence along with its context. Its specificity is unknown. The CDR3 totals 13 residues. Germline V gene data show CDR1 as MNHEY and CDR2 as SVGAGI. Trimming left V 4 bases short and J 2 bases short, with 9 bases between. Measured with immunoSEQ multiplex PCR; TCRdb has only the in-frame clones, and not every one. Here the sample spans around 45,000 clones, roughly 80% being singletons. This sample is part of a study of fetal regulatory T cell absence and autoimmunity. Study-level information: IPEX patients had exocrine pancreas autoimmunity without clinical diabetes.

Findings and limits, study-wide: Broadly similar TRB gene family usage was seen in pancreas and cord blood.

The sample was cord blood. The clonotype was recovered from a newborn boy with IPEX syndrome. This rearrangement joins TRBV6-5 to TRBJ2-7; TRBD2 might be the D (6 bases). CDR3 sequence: CASSLGGTYEQYF. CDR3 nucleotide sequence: TGTGCCAGCAGTTTGGGGGGAACCTACGAGCAGTACTTC.